Given below is one T cell receptor (beta chain) in context. What it binds is unknown. Being one base from a much bigger clone, this may be a read error. This sample is part of a study of tumor-infiltrating lymphocytes in primary liver carcinoma. Whole-study context: The tumors, T1-T3 N0M0 lesions, were about 4 to 11 cm across. Each sample had roughly 3.65 to 7.5 million productive TCRbeta reads regardless of tissue type.

The germline gives CDR1 SGHNT, CDR2 YYREEE (reference sequence). The CDR3 runs to 15 residues. Study conclusions and caveats: Tumor top-250-clone fractions significantly exceeded those of blood (p = 0.039).

The template, around 520 ng total RNA, yielded TCR beta cDNA made with a constant-region primer. Slightly modified ARM-PCR with three nested multiplex PCR rounds yielded TCR beta libraries. TRBV1-TRBV30 forward primers paired with a C-beta reverse primer were used in the first two PCR rounds, which ran about 11 cycles each. TCRdb reanalysed the multiplex PCR reads using MiXCR and keeps one entry per CDR3 protein. This table holds about 320,000 distinct CDR3 sequences, 50% to 70% found once. Unsorted whole blood yielded blood RNA, and germline DNA was extracted as well. Specimen: peripheral blood. The receptor was derived from a man between 35 and 55 years old with primary liver carcinoma and hepatitis B virus infection. The chain uses TRBV5-4 and TRBJ2-1; 8 bases are a match to TRBD2. CDR3 residues: CTSSPIGTRFNEQFF. As DNA, the CDR3 is TGTACCAGCAGTCCGATCGGGACTAGATTCAATGAGCAGTTCTTC.